A selection of T cell receptor beta chains follows, all from one sample in a study of post-analysis software for immune sequencing data. TCRdb re-called the PCR reads through MiXCR, storing one row per CDR3 protein. The sample shows hundreds of thousands of distinct CDR3 sequences, 55% to 70% of them seen only once. The material sequenced was blood. Receptors originate from a girl aged 2 to 9 with multiple sclerosis. Both conserved end residues are part of each CDR3. D genes are given only for firm matches. Clone size, where shown, is once, few, many, or a class for clones that have expanded.

clone_size	j_call	d_call	v_call	cdr3_nt	cdr3_aa
few	TRBJ2-1	TRBD1	TRBV5-6	TGTGCCAGCAGCTTCCAGGGGGTTTACTACAATGAGCAGTTCTTC	CASSFQGVYYNEQFF
.	TRBJ2-3	TRBD2	TRBV20-1	TGCAGTGCCGCAGCAGCGGGAGGTCCAGATACGCAGTATTTT	CSAAAAGGPDTQYF
few	TRBJ2-7	TRBD2	TRBV5-1	TGCGCCAGCAGCTTTACTAGCGTTTCAGACGAGCAGTACTTC	CASSFTSVSDEQYF
.	TRBJ2-7	TRBD2	TRBV5-5	TGTGCCAGCAGCTTGGTAAGGGGCCTAGCGGACGCCTACGAGCAGTACTTC	CASSLVRGLADAYEQYF
.	TRBJ2-4	.	TRBV12-3/TRBV12-4	TGTGCCAGCAGTTTAGGGGCAGGGCTACGGTACTTC	CASSLGAGLRYF
.	TRBJ2-1	TRBD2	TRBV5-6	TGTGCCAGCAGCTTGCGTGGGAGGGGCGATGAGCAGTTCTTC	CASSLRGRGDEQFF
once	TRBJ1-5	.	TRBV2	TGTGCCAGCAAAAAGGACATCAATCAGCCCCAGCATTTT	CASKKDINQPQHF
few	TRBJ2-6	.	TRBV14	TGTGCCAGCAGCCCCCCATTGGGAAGTGGGGCCAACGTCCTGACTTTC	CASSPPLGSGANVLTF
few	TRBJ2-7	TRBD2	TRBV5-6	TGTGCCAGCAGCTTGTTTACTAGCGGGAGAGGAGCTTCCTACGAGCAGTACTTC	CASSLFTSGRGASYEQYF
.	TRBJ1-4	TRBD1	TRBV5-1	TGCGCCAGCAGCAAGGGACAGGGAGAAAAACTGTTTTTT	CASSKGQGEKLFF
.	TRBJ2-6	TRBD1	TRBV7-9	TGTGCCAGCAGCTTCACCGGGACAGGGAGATCTGGGGCCAACGTCCTGACTTTC	CASSFTGTGRSGANVLTF
.	TRBJ1-1	.	TRBV6-1	TGTGCCAGCAGTGACTACGGGACAAGGTCAAGGGAAGCTTTCTTT	CASSDYGTRSREAFF
.	TRBJ2-7	.	TRBV20-1	TGCAGTGTAAAGGGAGGGGGATTCCCCAACGAGCAGTACTTC	CSVKGGGFPNEQYF
few	TRBJ2-3	.	TRBV12-3/TRBV12-4	TGTGCCAGCAGTAGCCGAGCGGCAGCGGGCACAGATACGCAGTATTTT	CASSSRAAAGTDTQYF
.	TRBJ2-1	TRBD2	TRBV7-7	TGTGCCAGCACTTGGTCTAGCGGGGGGGCCAATGAGCAGTTCTTC	CASTWSSGGANEQFF
.	TRBJ2-3	.	TRBV4-3	TGCGCCAGCAGCCAAGAAAAGGGCCATACGCAGTATTTT	CASSQEKGHTQYF
.	TRBJ2-7	.	TRBV29-1	TGCAGCGTTAGTGAAGGGGCTGGCGAGCAGTACTTC	CSVSEGAGEQYF
.	TRBJ1-2	.	TRBV7-3	TGTGCCAGCAGCTTATTGCCCAACGGGGATGGCTACACCTTC	CASSLLPNGDGYTF
.	TRBJ1-5	TRBD1	TRBV4-1	TGCGCCAGCAGCCCTCTACCACAAACAGGGGGCGCGGTTCAGCCCCAGCATTTT	CASSPLPQTGGAVQPQHF
.	TRBJ1-2	TRBD1	TRBV5-1	TGCGCCAGCAGCTTGACAGGGGTTAGCTATGGCTACACCTTC	CASSLTGVSYGYTF
.	TRBJ2-1	.	TRBV24-1	TGTGCCACCAGTGCTCAGGGTGAGCAGTTCTTC	CATSAQGEQFF
.	TRBJ2-5	TRBD2	TRBV5-1	TGCGCCAGCAGCTTGGAGGGGACTAGCCCGCGGGAGCAGTACTTC	CASSLEGTSPREQYF
.	TRBJ1-2	.	TRBV6-2/TRBV6-3	TGTGCCAGCAGTTTGAACAAAGGTTATGGCTACACCTTC	CASSLNKGYGYTF
.	TRBJ2-2	.	TRBV7-9	TGTGCCAGCAGCTTAAAGGACAAGCCGAACACCGGGGAACTGTTTTTT	CASSLKDKPNTGELFF
.	TRBJ2-3	TRBD2	TRBV29-1	TGCAGCGCAGGACTAGCGGGGTTGTTTTACACAGATACGCAGTATTTT	CSAGLAGLFYTDTQYF
many	TRBJ1-2	TRBD1	TRBV25-1	TGTGCCAGCAGTGCCGGGACAGGGCACTATGGCTACACCTTC	CASSAGTGHYGYTF